These 22 T cell receptor beta chains share one sample of origin, sequenced in a study of blood T cell repertoires in COVID-19. Sequencing was performed with immunoSEQ multiplex PCR; in TCRdb, only in-frame clones are kept and a portion is missing. The profile covers about 78,000 clones, with approximately 90% appearing a single time and around 2.8% taken by the ten largest. Source material: peripheral blood. The receptors were gathered from a man aged 65-85 years with active or convalescent COVID-19.

Points on this clone: The same CDR3 can be traced to other DNA sequences in this sample. V is TRBV29-1 and J is TRBJ2-5; possibly TRBD1 for D (6 bases). With 4 bases removed from V and 4 bases from J, the gap between germline ends came to 7 bases. Per germline, CDR1 SQVTM and CDR2 ANQGSEA. This CDR3 is 11 amino acids long. The CDR3: CSVGTVETQYF. CDR3 nucleotide sequence: TGCAGCGTTGGGACAGTAGAGACCCAGTACTTC. Filled out from reference TRBV29-1 and TRBJ2-5, the complete variable domain reads SAVISQKPSRDICQRGTSLTIQCQVDSQVTMMFWYRQQPGQSLTLIATANQGSEATYESGFVIDKFPISRPNLTFSTLTVSNMSPEDSSIYLCSVGTVETQYFGPGTRLLVL.

The genes are TRBV5-1 and TRBJ2-5; 7 bases fit TRBD1. With 2 bases clipped from V and 2 bases from J, the junction kept 3 bases outside the gene matches. Germline V gene sequence: CDR1 SGHRS, CDR2 YFSETQ. The CDR3 is made up of 14 amino acids. CDR3 in amino acids: CASSFSTGQETQYF. DNA for the CDR3: TGCGCCAGCAGCTTTTCGACAGGGCAAGAGACCCAGTACTTC.

The chain uses TRBV24-1 and TRBJ1-5; 7 bases map to TRBD1. Losses at the gene ends were 4 bases for V and 3 bases for J; bases not matched to a gene: 5. The CDR3 has 15 residues. Germline V CDR1 and CDR2: KGHDR, SFDVKD. The CDR3 DNA reads TGTGCCACCAGTGACTCGGGACAGCCCAATCAGCCCCAGCATTTT. Amino acids: CATSDSGQPNQPQHF.

This clone has just one count. The chain carries TRBV27 and TRBJ2-1, with D possibly TRBD1 on 5 matching bases. Germline CDR1 and CDR2: MNHEY and SMNVEV (reference sequence). The CDR3 covers 14 residues. With 2 bases removed from V and 9 bases from J, the gap between germline ends came to 14 bases. CDR3 sequence: CASSLGQGRSEQFF. The CDR3 nucleotides read TGTGCCAGCAGTTTAGGGCAGGGAAGAAGTGAGCAGTTCTTC.

This chain joins TRBV3-1 (or the pseudogene TRBV3-2) and TRBJ2-1; 14 bases align to TRBD2. The CDR3 loop spans 16 amino acids. With V trimmed by 4 bases and J by 6 bases, 5 bases remained unmatched. Germline lookup yields CDR1 LGHDT and CDR2 YNNKEL (reference sequence). The CDR3 is CASSRLAGGRGNEQFF. The CDR3 DNA follows: TGTGCCAGCAGCCGACTAGCGGGGGGGAGGGGCAATGAGCAGTTCTTC.

The chain combines TRBV19 with TRBJ2-7; 13 bases map to TRBD2. The germline V gene encodes CDR1 LNHDA and CDR2 SQIVND (reference sequence). CDR3 length: 16 amino acids. V dropped 5 bases and J dropped 4; count of bases not matched to a gene: 8. The CDR3 loop is CASSPRGLAGNYEQYF. CDR3 in DNA: TGTGCCAGTAGTCCCCGGGGACTAGCGGGAAATTACGAGCAGTACTTC.

The chain links TRBV7-3 to TRBJ2-1; D might be TRBD2 (6 bases). Germline CDR1 is SGHTA and CDR2 is FQGTGA. This CDR3 comprises 14 residues. Deletions cut 1 base from V and 5 bases from J, with 9 bases between. The CDR3 DNA reads as TGTGCCAGCAGCTTAAGTGGGGGGAACAATGAGCAGTTCTTC. Translation gives CASSLSGGNNEQFF.

The chain couples TRBV5-6 to TRBJ2-7, with a tentative D call TRBD1 (6 bases). This CDR3 is built from 13 residues. CDR1 and CDR2 from the germline V gene are SGHDT and YYEEEE. V dropped 3 bases and J dropped 9 bases, with 16 bases sitting between them. The CDR3 here is CASSSTGLRGQYF. The CDR3 DNA sequence: TGTGCCAGCAGCTCAACAGGGCTACGAGGGCAGTACTTC.

The CDR3 DNA reads TGTGCCAGCAGTGAAGCGGGGGGGCCCACTGAAGCTTTCTTT. Residues: CASSEAGGPTEAFF. The chain links TRBV6-1 to TRBJ1-1; TRBD1 is a possible D gene (6 bases). There are 14 residues in the CDR3. Trimming cost V 0 bases and J 4 bases, with 9 bases left between them. Germline CDR1 reads MNHNS; CDR2 reads SASEGT.

This chain joins TRBV4-2 and TRBJ1-5; D unclear. V dropped 2 bases and J dropped 4 bases, with 15 bases sitting between them. The CDR3 extends over 16 amino acids. Germline CDR1 LGHNA, CDR2 YNFKEQ. DNA of the CDR3: TGTGCCAGCAGCCAAACCGGAGGTTGGAGTAATCAGCCCCAGCATTTT. It encodes CASSQTGGWSNQPQHF.

The rearrangement uses TRBV5-1 and TRBJ2-1; a possible D gene is TRBD2 (6 bases). This CDR3 spans 18 amino acids. Germline CDR1 and CDR2: SGHRS and YFSETQ. V shed 1 base and J shed 0 bases, with 17 bases lying between them. The CDR3 sequence is CASSLILARDRSYNEQFF. Here the CDR3 DNA reads TGCGCCAGCAGCTTGATCCTAGCGCGGGACCGCTCCTACAATGAGCAGTTCTTC.

V usage is TRBV6-5 and J usage is TRBJ2-1; 9 positions agree with TRBD1. Germline V gene data show CDR1 as MNHEY and CDR2 as SVGAGI. CDR3 length: 11 residues. V dropped 6 bases and J dropped 16; count of bases not matched to a gene: 7. CDR3 region: CASRFRDREFF. The CDR3 DNA reads as TGTGCCAGCAGATTCCGGGACAGGGAATTCTTC.

The chain combines TRBV11-2 with TRBJ1-6, with 9 bases fitting TRBD1. This CDR3 region has 17 residues. Trimming at V came to 1 base and at J to 7 bases, leaving 8 bases not matched to a gene. Germline assignment: CDR1 SGHAT and CDR2 FQNNGV. The CDR3 loop is CASSLGLTGGGNSPLHF. The CDR3 DNA reads TGTGCCAGCAGCTTAGGTCTCACAGGGGGCGGAAATTCACCCCTCCACTTT. The whole variable domain, remainder taken from reference TRBV11-2 and TRBJ1-6, is EAGVAQSPRYKIIEKRQSVAFWCNPISGHATLYWYQQILGQGPKLLIQFQNNGVVDDSQLPKDRFSAERLKGVDSTLKIQPAKLEDSAVYLCASSLGLTGGGNSPLHFGNGTRLTVT.

J is TRBJ2-2 and V is TRBV5-1, with D possibly TRBD1 on 5 matching bases. V was shortened by 3 bases and J by 2 bases, with 11 bases between the two germline ends. The CDR3 runs to 15 residues. Germline loops: CDR1 SGHRS, CDR2 YFSETQ. The CDR3 DNA sequence: TGCGCCAGCAGCTCAGGGAATCTAAACACCGGGGAGCTGTTTTTT. It specifies CASSSGNLNTGELFF.

The J gene is TRBJ1-1, the V gene TRBV18; weak D call: TRBD1 (6 bases). Germline CDR1 reads KGHSH; CDR2 reads LQKENI. V dropped 5 bases and J dropped 9 bases, with 16 bases sitting between them. This CDR3 has 13 amino acids. The CDR3 nucleotides are TGTGCCAGCTCATCGGACAGCCTTACTCAAGCTTTCTTT. Protein product: CASSSDSLTQAFF.

The chain employs TRBV7-8 and TRBJ1-2; 7 nucleotides match TRBD1. The trim removed 5 bases at V and 8 bases at J, leaving 14 bases unmatched. The CDR3 is 15 residues long. CDR1 and CDR2 (germline): SGHVS, FQNEAQ. CDR3 bases: TGTGCCAGCAGCACCGACAGGGTGCCTGCGAAGGGCTACACCTTC. Its protein is CASSTDRVPAKGYTF.

This CDR3 is CASSLAVEYEAFF. The CDR3 DNA follows: TGTGCCAGCAGCTTAGCAGTGGAGTATGAAGCTTTCTTT. This rearrangement joins TRBV7-9 to TRBJ1-1; unclear D gene. The V gene lost 0 bases and the J gene lost 7 bases, with 9 bases spanning the gap. The CDR3 has 13 amino acids. Germline loops: CDR1 SEHNR, CDR2 FQNEAQ (reference sequence).

In this sample, this clone turned up once. The chain has TRBV5-1 and TRBJ2-1; weak D call: TRBD2 (6 bases). Germline loops: CDR1 SGHRS, CDR2 YFSETQ. Trimming removed 1 base from V and 9 bases from J, with 14 bases in between. The CDR3 spans 14 residues. CDR3 DNA: TGCGCCAGCAGCTTGACAGCGGGTATGGGTGAGCAGTTCTTC. This codes for CASSLTAGMGEQFF.

V gene TRBV7-2 combines with J gene TRBJ2-5; the D gene is possibly TRBD2 (5 bases). The germline gives CDR1 SGHTA, CDR2 FQGNSA. CDR3 size: 15 residues. The V gene lost 1 base and the J gene lost 3 bases, with 12 bases spanning the gap. CDR3 residues: CASSLGGKREETQYF. The CDR3 nucleotides read TGTGCCAGCAGCTTAGGGGGAAAGAGGGAAGAGACCCAGTACTTC.

This clone occurred once. CDR3 in amino acids: CASSMPGGISSYNEQFF. CDR3 DNA sequence: TGTGCCAGTAGTATGCCCGGGGGAATCAGCTCCTACAATGAGCAGTTCTTC. V gene TRBV19 combines with J gene TRBJ2-1, with a possible D match to TRBD2 (6 bases). With 3 bases removed from V and 0 bases from J, the gap between germline ends came to 15 bases. Per the germline V gene, CDR1 is LNHDA and CDR2 is SQIVND (reference sequence). The CDR3 totals 17 residues.

This clone was observed a handful of times. The chain couples TRBV7-9 to TRBJ1-2; 7 bases line up with TRBD1. With V trimmed by 5 bases and J by 3 bases, 6 bases remained unmatched. Germline values: CDR1 SEHNR, CDR2 FQNEAQ (reference sequence). The CDR3 contains 14 residues. CDR3: CASSPPGQYYGYTF. Here the CDR3 DNA reads TGTGCCAGCAGCCCTCCGGGACAGTACTATGGCTACACCTTC.

The CDR3 reads CATSRRGRQGAVTNEKLFF. In DNA, the CDR3 is TGTGCCACCAGCAGGAGAGGGAGACAGGGGGCAGTCACTAATGAAAAACTGTTTTTT. V and J are TRBV15 and TRBJ1-4; 10 bases match TRBD1. Looked up from germline, CDR1 is LNHNV and CDR2 is YYDKDF (reference sequence). The ends lost 3 bases at V and 2 bases at J; junction bases unmatched: 12. This CDR3 has 19 residues.